Presented here are 2 T cell receptor beta chains from one specimen sequenced in a study of T cells in tuberculosis. Time point meaning: new active TB diagnosis, blood taken before or within 7 days of starting treatment. Profiled with immunoSEQ multiplex PCR; TCRdb holds only in-frame clones, not every one. The sample includes over 30,000 clones, 90% to 95% of them seen just once. The source was PBMCs, collected at tuberculosis diagnosis. Receptor source: an adult with tuberculosis.

This clone was detected only a few times. The genes are TRBV30 and TRBJ1-1, with 8 nucleotides matching TRBD1. From germline, CDR1 is GTSNPN and CDR2 SVGIG (reference sequence). V lost 5 bases to trimming and J lost 3 bases; unmatched junction nucleotides: 8. The CDR3 contains 14 residues. CDR3 nucleotides: TGTGCCTGGGACAGGGGCCGCCGGGACACTGAAGCTTTCTTT. Residues: CAWDRGRRDTEAFF.

The CDR3 DNA follows: TGTGCCACCAGCAGAGAAGGGGGCGGCCCACGGCTAGGCTACGAGCAGTACTTC. It yields the protein CATSREGGGPRLGYEQYF. V and J are TRBV15 and TRBJ2-7; 7 nucleotides align to TRBD1. The CDR3 extends over 18 amino acids. V shed 0 bases, J shed 3 bases, and the junction held 14 bases outside the gene matches. Germline values: CDR1 LNHNV, CDR2 YYDKDF (reference sequence).